This is a list of T cell receptor beta chains from one sample in a study of cytomegalovirus exposure and HLA in healthy donors. Here immunoSEQ multiplex PCR was the method, and the copy in TCRdb shows in-frame clones only, minus some. This sample yields about 100,000 clones, of which 75% to 85% are seen a single time; just under 4% belongs to the top ten. Sequencing was performed on PBMCs. The receptors here all came from a woman between 50 and 59 years old in good health and CMV-seropositive. Both conserved end residues are part of each CDR3. The D gene is left open where the match is weak.

d_call: NA; v_call: TRBV18; cdr3_aa: CASSPRGPRGIAKTQYF
d_call: NA; v_call: TRBV27; cdr3_aa: CASSLGGAEQYF
d_call: NA; v_call: TRBV6-5; cdr3_aa: CASSYSSSYEQYF
d_call: TRBD1; v_call: TRBV4-1; cdr3_aa: CASSLGQGATGEQFF
d_call: TRBD1; v_call: TRBV19; cdr3_aa: CASSTPGQTYGYTF
d_call: NA; v_call: TRBV2; cdr3_aa: CASSELAPEAFF
d_call: TRBD1; v_call: TRBV29-1; cdr3_aa: CSVSGTGAGNTIYF
d_call: NA; v_call: TRBV7-3; cdr3_aa: CASSKTGGPNYGYTF
d_call: TRBD2; v_call: TRBV18; cdr3_aa: CASSPLGGGGPGETQYF
d_call: NA; v_call: TRBV25-1; cdr3_aa: CASSDLLQTQYF
d_call: TRBD2; v_call: TRBV11-2; cdr3_aa: CASSEASGQETQYF
d_call: NA; v_call: TRBV7-9; cdr3_aa: CASSRGEGDRSEKLFF
d_call: NA; v_call: TRBV4-2; cdr3_aa: CASSQVGGPQKVPDTQYF
d_call: NA; v_call: TRBV6-6; cdr3_aa: CASSYSYTRGTGELFF
d_call: TRBD2; v_call: TRBV4-2; cdr3_aa: CASSQDLAGSYNEQFF
d_call: NA; v_call: TRBV4-2; cdr3_aa: CASSQHRIDEADSGNTIYF
d_call: TRBD1; v_call: TRBV19; cdr3_aa: CASSSPTGNVKAWGYTF
d_call: NA; v_call: TRBV7-9; cdr3_aa: CAIQWLAINEQFF
d_call: TRBD2; v_call: TRBV7-9; cdr3_aa: CASSLTAGGNNEQFF
d_call: NA; v_call: TRBV11-2; cdr3_aa: CATQRGPNEKLFF
d_call: NA; v_call: TRBV7-9; cdr3_aa: CASSLRGSGPDTQYF
d_call: TRBD2; v_call: TRBV12-5; cdr3_aa: CASGHVSIVAGEGAKNIQYF
d_call: NA; v_call: TRBV2; cdr3_aa: CASSEEGVGQPQHF
d_call: TRBD1; v_call: TRBV2; cdr3_aa: CASGIRQGWNSPLHF
d_call: TRBD1; v_call: TRBV6-5; cdr3_aa: CASSYPQGGGNYGYTF
d_call: TRBD1; v_call: TRBV18; cdr3_aa: CASSPRGSYNEKLFF
d_call: NA; v_call: TRBV6-5; cdr3_aa: CASSRSAEYNYGYTF